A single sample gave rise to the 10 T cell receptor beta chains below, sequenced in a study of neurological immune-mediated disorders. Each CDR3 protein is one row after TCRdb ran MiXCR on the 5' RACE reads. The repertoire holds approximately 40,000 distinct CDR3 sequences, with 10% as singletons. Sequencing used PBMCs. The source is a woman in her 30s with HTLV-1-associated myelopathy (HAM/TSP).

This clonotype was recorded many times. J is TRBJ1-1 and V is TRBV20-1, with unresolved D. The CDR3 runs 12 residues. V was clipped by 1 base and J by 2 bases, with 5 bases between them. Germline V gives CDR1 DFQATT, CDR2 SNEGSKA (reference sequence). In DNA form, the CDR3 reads TGCAGTGCTAGAGGGGGAAACACTGAAGCTTTCTTT. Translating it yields CSARGGNTEAFF.

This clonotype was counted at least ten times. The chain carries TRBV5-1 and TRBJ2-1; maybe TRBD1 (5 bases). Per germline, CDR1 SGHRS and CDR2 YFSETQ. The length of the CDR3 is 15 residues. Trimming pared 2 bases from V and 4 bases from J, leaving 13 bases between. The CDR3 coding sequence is TGCGCCAGCAGCTTAGGGCAGGGAAAGTACAATGAGCAGTTCTTC. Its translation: CASSLGQGKYNEQFF.

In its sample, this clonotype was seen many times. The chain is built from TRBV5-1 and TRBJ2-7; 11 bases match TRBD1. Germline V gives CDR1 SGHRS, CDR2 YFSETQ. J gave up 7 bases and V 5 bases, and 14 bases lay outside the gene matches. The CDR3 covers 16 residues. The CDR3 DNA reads TGCGCCAGCAGAACGGGTCCCGGACAGGGGGCTGGGGAGCAGTACTTC. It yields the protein CASRTGPGQGAGEQYF.

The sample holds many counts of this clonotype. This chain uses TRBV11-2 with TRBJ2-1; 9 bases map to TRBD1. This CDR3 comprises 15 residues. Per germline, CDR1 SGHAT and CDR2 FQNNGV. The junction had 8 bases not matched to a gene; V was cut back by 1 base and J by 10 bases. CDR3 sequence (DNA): TGTGCCAGCAGCTTAGGGGGATCCGGGACAGGGGAGCAGTTCTTC. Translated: CASSLGGSGTGEQFF.

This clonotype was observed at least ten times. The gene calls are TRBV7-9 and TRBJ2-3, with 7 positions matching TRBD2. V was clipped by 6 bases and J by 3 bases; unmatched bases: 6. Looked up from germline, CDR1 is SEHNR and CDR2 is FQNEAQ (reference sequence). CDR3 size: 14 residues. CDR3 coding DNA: TGTGCCAGCAGACGGAGTAGCGGGACAGATACGCAGTATTTT. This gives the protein CASRRSSGTDTQYF.

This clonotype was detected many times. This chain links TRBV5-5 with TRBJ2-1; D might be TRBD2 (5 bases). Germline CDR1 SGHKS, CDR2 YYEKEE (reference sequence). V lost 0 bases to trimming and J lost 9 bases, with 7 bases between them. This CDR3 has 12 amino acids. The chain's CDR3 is CASSLVRGEQFF. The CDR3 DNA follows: TGTGCCAGCAGCTTGGTTCGGGGTGAGCAGTTCTTC.

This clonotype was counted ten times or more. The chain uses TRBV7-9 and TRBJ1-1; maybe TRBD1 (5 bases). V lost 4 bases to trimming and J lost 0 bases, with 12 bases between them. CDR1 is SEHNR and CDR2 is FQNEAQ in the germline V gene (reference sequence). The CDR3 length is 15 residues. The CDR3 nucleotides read TGTGCCAGCAGCTCTTCGACAGAAATGAACACTGAAGCTTTCTTT. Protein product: CASSSSTEMNTEAFF.

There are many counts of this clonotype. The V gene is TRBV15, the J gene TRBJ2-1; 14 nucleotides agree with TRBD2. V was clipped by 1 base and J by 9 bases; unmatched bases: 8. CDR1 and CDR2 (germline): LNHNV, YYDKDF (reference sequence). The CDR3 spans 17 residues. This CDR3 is CATSRVETSGGAFEQFF. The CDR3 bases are TGTGCCACCAGCAGAGTGGAGACTAGCGGGGGGGCCTTTGAGCAGTTCTTC.

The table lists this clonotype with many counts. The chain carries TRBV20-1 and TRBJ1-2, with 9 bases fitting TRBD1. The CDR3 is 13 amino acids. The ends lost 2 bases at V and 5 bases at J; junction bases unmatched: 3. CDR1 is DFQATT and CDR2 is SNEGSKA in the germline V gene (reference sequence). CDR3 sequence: CSARRTGEYGYTF. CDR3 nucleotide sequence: TGCAGTGCTAGAAGGACAGGGGAATATGGCTACACCTTC.

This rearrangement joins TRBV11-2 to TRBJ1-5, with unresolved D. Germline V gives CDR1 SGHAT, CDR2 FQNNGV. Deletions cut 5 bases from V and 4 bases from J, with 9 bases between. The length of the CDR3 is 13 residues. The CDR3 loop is CASSVGPNQPQHF. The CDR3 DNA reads TGTGCCAGCAGCGTGGGCCCTAATCAGCCCCAGCATTTT.